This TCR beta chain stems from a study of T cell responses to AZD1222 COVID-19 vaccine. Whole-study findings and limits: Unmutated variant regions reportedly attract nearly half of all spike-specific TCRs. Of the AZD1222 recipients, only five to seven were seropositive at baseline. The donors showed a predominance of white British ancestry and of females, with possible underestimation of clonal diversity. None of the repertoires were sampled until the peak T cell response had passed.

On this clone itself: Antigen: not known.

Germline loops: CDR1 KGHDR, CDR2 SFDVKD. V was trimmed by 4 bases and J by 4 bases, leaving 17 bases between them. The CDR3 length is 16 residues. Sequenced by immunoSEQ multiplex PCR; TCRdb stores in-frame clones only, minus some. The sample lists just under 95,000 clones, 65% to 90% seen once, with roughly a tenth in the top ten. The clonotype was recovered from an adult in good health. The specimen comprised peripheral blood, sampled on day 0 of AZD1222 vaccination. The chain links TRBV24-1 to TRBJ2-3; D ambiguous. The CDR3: CATSEGRVDGADTQYF. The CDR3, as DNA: TGTGCCACCAGTGAAGGCCGGGTCGACGGAGCAGATACGCAGTATTTT.